One and the same sample provided the 31 T cell receptor beta chains below, sequenced in a study of T cell changes during pregnancy in multiple sclerosis. The assay was immunoSEQ multiplex PCR, and TCRdb's table has in-frame clones only and misses some. The profile shows roughly 40,000 clones, around 94% of them singletons. The material was peripheral blood, obtained before pregnancy. The receptor set was obtained from a female donor with multiple sclerosis, enrolled in a pregnancy study.

The rearrangement uses TRBV2 and TRBJ1-5; 10 nucleotides align to TRBD1. Trimming at V came to 0 bases and at J to 3 bases, leaving 5 bases not matched to a gene. The CDR3 length is 17 residues. Germline V CDR1 and CDR2: SNHLY, FYNNEI. The CDR3 region is CASSEALGTGDNQPQHF. CDR3 coding DNA: TGTGCCAGCAGTGAAGCGCTTGGGACAGGGGACAATCAGCCCCAGCATTTT.

The chain employs TRBV7-9 and TRBJ1-1; 9 positions agree with TRBD1. The CDR3 contains 16 residues. V lost 8 bases and J lost 0; bases outside the gene matches: 10. Germline V gene sequence: CDR1 SEHNR, CDR2 FQNEAQ (reference sequence). The CDR3 region has the DNA TGTGCCAGCCGGGACAGGGTAGGGTCAATGAACACTGAAGCTTTCTTT. Translating gives CASRDRVGSMNTEAFF. The whole variable domain, remainder taken from reference TRBV7-9 and TRBJ1-1, is DTGVSQNPRHKITKRGQNVTFRCDPISEHNRLYWYRQTLGQGPEFLTYFQNEAQLEKSRLLSDRFSAERPKGSFSTLEIQRTEQGDSAMYLCASRDRVGSMNTEAFFGQGTRLTVV.

The chain joins TRBV2 to TRBJ1-1; TRBD1 matches 9 bases. The CDR3 covers 15 residues. V was pared by 4 bases and J by 4 bases, with 7 bases of the junction left unmatched. The germline V gene has CDR1 SNHLY and CDR2 FYNNEI. In DNA form, the CDR3 reads TGTGCCAGCAGTGCGACGACAGGGGGAGTCACTGAAGCTTTCTTT. Translated: CASSATTGGVTEAFF. The whole variable domain, filled in from reference TRBV2 and TRBJ1-1, reads EPEVTQTPSHQVTQMGQEVILRCVPISNHLYFYWYRQILGQKVEFLVSFYNNEISEKSEIFDDQFSVERPDGSNFTLKIRSTKLEDSAMYFCASSATTGGVTEAFFGQGTRLTVV.

The CDR3 coding sequence is TGTGCCTGGAGGGAGTTGAGGAACACCATATATTTT. Translated: CAWRELRNTIYF. The chain recombines TRBV30 with TRBJ1-3; D call uncertain. V was trimmed by 3 bases and J by 7 bases, leaving 10 bases between them. This CDR3 is 12 amino acids long. Germline lookup yields CDR1 GTSNPN and CDR2 SVGIG (reference sequence).

The genes are TRBV1 and TRBJ1-5. TRBV1 is marked as a pseudogene. The CDR3 extends over 20 amino acids. CDR3 sequence: CTSSQQNRALGGNSNQPQHF. CDR3 sequence (DNA): TGCACCAGCAGCCAACAGAATAGGGCGCTGGGGGGGAATAGCAATCAGCCCCAGCATTTT.

The chain is built from TRBV10-3 and TRBJ2-3; no definite D call. Trimming removed 4 bases at V and 4 bases at J, with 12 bases between. From germline, CDR1 is ENHRY and CDR2 SYGVKD. The CDR3 totals 14 residues. CDR3: CAISAIDSADTQYF. Here the CDR3 DNA reads TGTGCCATCAGTGCCATTGACTCTGCAGATACGCAGTATTTT.

The chain joins TRBV7-2 to TRBJ2-1, with D perhaps TRBD1 (5 bases). The CDR3 totals 13 residues. CDR1 is SGHTA, CDR2 FQGNSA, per germline. The V and J ends lost 0 bases and 16 bases respectively, with 16 bases between them. The CDR3 loop reads CASSLAGAREKFF. DNA of the CDR3: TGTGCCAGCAGCTTAGCAGGGGCCCGTGAAAAATTCTTC.

Only one count was recorded for this clone. The chain carries TRBV10-3 and TRBJ1-4, with D possibly matching TRBD1 (5 bases). Germline CDR1 and CDR2: ENHRY and SYGVKD. Trimming left V 3 bases short and J 8 bases short, with 13 bases between. This CDR3 is 14 amino acids long. The CDR3 here is CAISDGTRGEKLFF. The CDR3 DNA follows: TGTGCCATCAGTGACGGGACTAGGGGCGAAAAACTGTTTTTT.

V usage is TRBV2 and J usage is TRBJ1-2; 8 positions match TRBD1. The germline CDR1 and CDR2 sequences are SNHLY and FYNNEI. This CDR3 is built from 14 residues. Losses at the gene ends were 6 bases for V and 5 bases for J; bases not matched to a gene: 8. CDR3 nucleotides: TGTGCCAGCAGGGCAGGGGGCGGTTTATATGGCTACACCTTC. It specifies CASRAGGGLYGYTF.

The rearrangement joins TRBV6-1 to TRBJ2-7; 11 bases map to TRBD2. The germline V gene encodes CDR1 MNHNS and CDR2 SASEGT. V lost 9 bases to trimming and J lost 4 bases; unmatched junction nucleotides: 5. The CDR3 covers 13 residues. The CDR3: CASGIAGGYEQYF. The CDR3 DNA follows: TGTGCCAGTGGGATAGCGGGAGGGTACGAGCAGTACTTC.

This clone was picked up one time. The CDR3 nucleotides are TGTGCCAGCTCACCGACTAGCGGGAGCAATGAGCAGTTCTTC. Its protein product is CASSPTSGSNEQFF. V is TRBV18 and J is TRBJ2-1, with TRBD2 identical over 12 bases. Germline trimming cut 3 bases from V and 6 bases from J; bases unmatched to any gene: 0. CDR1 and CDR2 from the germline V gene are KGHSH and LQKENI. The CDR3 is made up of 14 amino acids.

The CDR3 spells CASTADRGRLAGVGGELFF. The CDR3 DNA reads as TGTGCCAGCACCGCGGACAGGGGACGACTAGCGGGAGTAGGCGGGGAGCTGTTTTTT. The chain carries TRBV27 and TRBJ2-2; 12 positions match TRBD2. Germline CDR1 is MNHEY and CDR2 is SMNVEV (reference sequence). This CDR3 contains 19 residues. The J segment lost 7 bases and the V segment lost 7 bases, leaving 19 bases of the junction unmatched.

This chain connects TRBV5-1 to TRBJ2-3; D may be TRBD2 (5 bases). The CDR3 has 15 amino acids. The V gene lost 2 bases and the J gene lost 2 bases, with 12 bases spanning the gap. CDR1 and CDR2 from the germline V gene are SGHRS and YFSETQ. The DNA for the CDR3 is TGCGCCAGCAGCTTCTCCCTAGCAAACACAGATACGCAGTATTTT. Translating gives CASSFSLANTDTQYF.

The chain employs TRBV19 and TRBJ2-2; D is ambiguous. Trimming left V 3 bases short and J 3 bases short, with 5 bases between. Per germline, CDR1 LNHDA and CDR2 SQIVND (reference sequence). This CDR3 is built from 13 residues. The CDR3 region is CASSMEYTGELFF. CDR3 sequence (DNA): TGTGCCAGTAGTATGGAGTACACCGGGGAGCTGTTTTTT.

This sequence joins TRBV4-1 and TRBJ2-5; tentatively, D is TRBD1 (6 bases). CDR1 and CDR2 (germline): MGHRA, YSYEKL. The CDR3 has 17 amino acids. Trimming took 1 base from V and 4 from J, leaving 19 bases between them. CDR3 loop: CASSQASPGVPRETQYF. The CDR3 bases are TGCGCCAGCAGCCAAGCTTCCCCAGGGGTGCCGCGAGAGACCCAGTACTTC.

This chain links TRBV29-1 with TRBJ1-6; no firm D call. CDR1 and CDR2 from the germline V gene are SQVTM and ANQGSEA. Trimming pared 1 base from V and 7 bases from J, leaving 8 bases between. The CDR3 is 13 amino acids. The CDR3 protein is CSVEVMENSPLHF. In DNA, the CDR3 is TGCAGCGTTGAAGTTATGGAGAATTCACCCCTCCACTTT. The full variable domain, in which reference TRBV29-1 and TRBJ1-6 provide the parts outside the CDR3, is SAVISQKPSRDICQRGTSLTIQCQVDSQVTMMFWYRQQPGQSLTLIATANQGSEATYESGFVIDKFPISRPNLTFSTLTVSNMSPEDSSIYLCSVEVMENSPLHFGNGTRLTVT.

The chain carries TRBV7-9 and TRBJ2-1, with TRBD1 matching over 7 bases. The CDR3 is 15 amino acids. Trimming cost V 1 base and J 5 bases; bases outside gene matches: 5. Germline CDR1 and CDR2: SEHNR and FQNEAQ (reference sequence). The CDR3 here is CASSLGEGANNEQFF. Here the CDR3 DNA reads TGTGCCAGCAGCTTAGGTGAGGGGGCCAACAATGAGCAGTTCTTC. Combining the CDR3 with reference TRBV7-9 and TRBJ2-1 gives the whole variable domain DTGVSQNPRHKITKRGQNVTFRCDPISEHNRLYWYRQTLGQGPEFLTYFQNEAQLEKSRLLSDRFSAERPKGSFSTLEIQRTEQGDSAMYLCASSLGEGANNEQFFGPGTRLTVL.

The genes are TRBV6-1 and TRBJ2-5; D is unclear. V was trimmed by 7 bases and J by 5 bases, leaving 14 bases between them. Germline V lookup: CDR1 MNHNS, CDR2 SASEGT. The CDR3 spans 13 residues. The CDR3 DNA follows: TGTGCCAGCAATCCGTTGTCGGTGGAGACCCAGTACTTC. It encodes CASNPLSVETQYF.

The rearrangement uses TRBV4-2 and TRBJ2-7; D is perhaps TRBD2 (6 bases). The CDR3 extends over 15 amino acids. Germline lookup yields CDR1 LGHNA and CDR2 YNFKEQ. Trimming shortened V by 6 bases and J by 3 bases, and 18 bases separated the two germline ends. Written as DNA, the CDR3 is TGTGCCAGCAGTACCGCCCGGGCCGGGGGCTACGAGCAGTACTTC. It codes for CASSTARAGGYEQYF.

The CDR3 nucleotides are TGTGCCAGCAGGTTAAGACAGGGCATGAACACTGAAGCTTTCTTT. This codes for CASRLRQGMNTEAFF. The chain joins TRBV6-5 to TRBJ1-1; 7 nucleotides align to TRBD1. This CDR3 contains 15 residues. With V trimmed by 6 bases and J by 0 bases, 7 bases remained unmatched. Per germline, CDR1 MNHEY and CDR2 SVGAGI.

The chain joins TRBV7-3 to TRBJ2-3; 10 nucleotides agree with TRBD2. Germline V gene sequence: CDR1 SGHTA, CDR2 FQGTGA. The CDR3 sequence is 16 residues long. The ends lost 4 bases at V and 0 bases at J; junction bases unmatched: 4. This chain's CDR3 is CASSSGTSVSTDTQYF. The CDR3 DNA is TGTGCCAGCAGCTCCGGGACTAGCGTGAGCACAGATACGCAGTATTTT.

This chain connects TRBV6-5 to TRBJ2-1; 8 bases fit TRBD2. Trimming removed 0 bases from V and 3 bases from J; junction bases left unmatched: 4. CDR3 size: 16 residues. Looked up from germline, CDR1 is MNHEY and CDR2 is SVGAGI. CDR3 sequence reads: CASSYSPAGDYNEQFF. The DNA for the CDR3 is TGTGCCAGCAGTTACTCACCAGCGGGAGACTACAATGAGCAGTTCTTC.

The CDR3 here is CASRQSTGGSWNTGELFF. CDR3 in DNA: TGCGCCAGCAGGCAGAGTACGGGGGGCTCGTGGAACACCGGGGAGCTGTTTTTT. The genes are TRBV5-1 and TRBJ2-2, with D maybe TRBD2 (7 bases). Germline V gene data show CDR1 as SGHRS and CDR2 as YFSETQ. This CDR3 has 18 amino acids. V was pared by 5 bases and J by 1 base, with 21 bases between. The whole variable domain, filled in from reference TRBV5-1 and TRBJ2-2, reads KAGVTQTPRYLIKTRGQQVTLSCSPISGHRSVSWYQQTPGQGLQFLFEYFSETQRNKGNFPGRFSGRQFSNSRSEMNVSTLELGDSALYLCASRQSTGGSWNTGELFFGEGSRLTVL.

The V and J genes are TRBV7-3 and TRBJ2-3; 8 bases are a match to TRBD2. Germline V gene data show CDR1 as SGHTA and CDR2 as FQGTGA. This CDR3 has 14 amino acids. V shed 3 bases and J 1 base; nucleotides not matched to a gene: 0. CDR3 sequence (DNA): TGTGCCAGCAGCTTGGGACTAGGCACAGATACGCAGTATTTT. It is translated as CASSLGLGTDTQYF.

The chain couples TRBV28 to TRBJ2-6; 9 bases are shared with TRBD1. The germline V gene encodes CDR1 MDHEN and CDR2 SYDVKM. The ends lost 5 bases at V and 3 bases at J; junction bases unmatched: 8. The CDR3 length is 17 residues. CDR3 protein: CASSPNRGLDGANVLTF. The CDR3, as DNA: TGTGCCAGCAGTCCCAACAGGGGGCTGGATGGGGCCAACGTCCTGACTTTC. The entire variable domain, with the rest obtained from reference TRBV28 and TRBJ2-6, is as follows: DVKVTQSSRYLVKRTGEKVFLECVQDMDHENMFWYRQDPGLGLRLIYFSYDVKMKEKGDIPEGYSVSREKKERFSLILESASTNQTSMYLCASSPNRGLDGANVLTFGAGSRLTVL.

The chain employs TRBV18 and TRBJ2-3; 11 positions match TRBD2. In germline, CDR1 is KGHSH, CDR2 LQKENI. The CDR3 sequence is 14 residues long. The V gene end was trimmed by 4 bases and the J gene end by 4 bases; junction bases not matched to a gene: 1. The CDR3 loop reads CASSLLAGADTQYF. For the CDR3, the DNA is TGTGCCAGCTCACTACTAGCGGGAGCAGATACGCAGTATTTT.

The genes are TRBV11-3 and TRBJ2-7; TRBD1 is a possible D gene (6 bases). Germline values: CDR1 SGHNT, CDR2 YENEEA. V lost 2 bases and J 3 bases, leaving 11 bases between the germline ends. This CDR3 is 14 amino acids long. The CDR3 loop reads CASSLRAGDYEQYF. DNA for the CDR3: TGTGCCAGCAGCTTAAGGGCAGGGGACTACGAGCAGTACTTC.

The rearrangement uses TRBV4-3 and TRBJ2-3; 9 bases agree with TRBD2. Trimming cost V 2 bases and J 1 base; bases outside gene matches: 4. Germline V gives CDR1 LGHNA, CDR2 YSLEER. This CDR3 spans 16 amino acids. CDR3 bases: TGCGCCAGCAGCCAATACCCTAGCGGGGGCACAGATACGCAGTATTTT. Amino acids: CASSQYPSGGTDTQYF.

The V and J genes are TRBV7-2 and TRBJ2-2; D is possibly TRBD1 (6 bases). Germline CDR1 reads SGHTA; CDR2 reads FQGNSA. This CDR3 contains 17 residues. Trimming removed 4 bases from V and 0 bases from J, with 15 bases in between. The CDR3 DNA is TGTGCCAGCAGCTACACAGCGAGGACAGCGAACACCGGGGAGCTGTTTTTT. Residues: CASSYTARTANTGELFF.

In DNA, the CDR3 is TGTGCCAGCACCAACCGGATTAGGGAGGGCGAGCAGTACTTC. Translation: CASTNRIREGEQYF. The rearrangement joins TRBV28 to TRBJ2-7; TRBD2 agrees at 7 bases. Trimming at V came to 7 bases and at J to 6 bases, leaving 12 bases not matched to a gene. CDR1 MDHEN and CDR2 SYDVKM come from the germline V gene. The CDR3 totals 14 residues.

CDR3 amino acids: CAIQTGGANYGYTF. The CDR3 nucleotides are TGTGCCATCCAGACGGGGGGAGCTAACTATGGCTACACCTTC. The chain joins TRBV6-1 to TRBJ1-2; D is possibly TRBD1 (5 bases). The CDR3 length is 14 residues. V lost 10 bases to trimming and J lost 0 bases, with 15 bases between them. CDR1 and CDR2 (germline): MNHNS, SASEGT.